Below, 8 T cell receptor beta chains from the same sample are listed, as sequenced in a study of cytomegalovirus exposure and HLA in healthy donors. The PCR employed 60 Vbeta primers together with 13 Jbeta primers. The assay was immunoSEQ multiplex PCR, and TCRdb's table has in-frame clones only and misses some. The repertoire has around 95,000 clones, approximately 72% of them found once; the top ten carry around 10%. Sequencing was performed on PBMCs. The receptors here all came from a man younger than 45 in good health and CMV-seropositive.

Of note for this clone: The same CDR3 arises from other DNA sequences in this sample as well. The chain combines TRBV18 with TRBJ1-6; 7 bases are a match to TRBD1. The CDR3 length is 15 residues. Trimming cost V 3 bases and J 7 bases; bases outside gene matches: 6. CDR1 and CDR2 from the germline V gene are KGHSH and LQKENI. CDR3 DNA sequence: TGTGCCAGCTCACCGTCCGGGACAGTGAATTCACCCCTCCACTTT. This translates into CASSPSGTVNSPLHF.

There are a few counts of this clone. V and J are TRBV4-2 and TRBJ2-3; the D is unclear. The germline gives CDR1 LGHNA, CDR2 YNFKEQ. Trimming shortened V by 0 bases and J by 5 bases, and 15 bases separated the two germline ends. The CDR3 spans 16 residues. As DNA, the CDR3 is TGTGCCAGCAGCCAAGATTGGCGTCAGGCCCAAGATACGCAGTATTTT. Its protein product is CASSQDWRQAQDTQYF.

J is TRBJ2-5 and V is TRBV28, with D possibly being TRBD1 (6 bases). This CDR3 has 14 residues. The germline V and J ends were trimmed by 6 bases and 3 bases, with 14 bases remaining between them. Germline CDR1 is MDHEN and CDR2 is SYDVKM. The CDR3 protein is CASRVFGGEETQYF. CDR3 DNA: TGTGCCAGCAGAGTGTTTGGGGGCGAAGAGACCCAGTACTTC.

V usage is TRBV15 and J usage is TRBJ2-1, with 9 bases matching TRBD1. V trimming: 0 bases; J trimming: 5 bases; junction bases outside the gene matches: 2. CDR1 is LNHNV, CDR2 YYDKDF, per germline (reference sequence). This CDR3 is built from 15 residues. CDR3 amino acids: CATSREGDRDNEQFF. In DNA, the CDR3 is TGTGCCACCAGCAGAGAAGGGGACAGGGACAATGAGCAGTTCTTC.

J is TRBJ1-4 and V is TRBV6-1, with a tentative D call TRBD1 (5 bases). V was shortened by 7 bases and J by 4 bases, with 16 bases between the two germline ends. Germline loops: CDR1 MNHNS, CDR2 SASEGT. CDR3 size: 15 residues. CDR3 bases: TGTGCCAGCAAAGAGCCAGGAAGGGGTAATGAAAAACTGTTTTTT. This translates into CASKEPGRGNEKLFF.

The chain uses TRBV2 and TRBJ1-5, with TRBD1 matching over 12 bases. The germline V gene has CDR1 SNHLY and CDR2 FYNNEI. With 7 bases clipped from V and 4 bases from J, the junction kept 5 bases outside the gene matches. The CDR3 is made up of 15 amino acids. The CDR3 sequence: CASKTGQGANQPQHF. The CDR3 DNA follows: TGTGCCAGCAAAACGGGACAGGGGGCGAATCAGCCCCAGCATTTT. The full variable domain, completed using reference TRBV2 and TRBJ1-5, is EPEVTQTPSHQVTQMGQEVILRCVPISNHLYFYWYRQILGQKVEFLVSFYNNEISEKSEIFDDQFSVERPDGSNFTLKIRSTKLEDSAMYFCASKTGQGANQPQHFGDGTRLSIL.

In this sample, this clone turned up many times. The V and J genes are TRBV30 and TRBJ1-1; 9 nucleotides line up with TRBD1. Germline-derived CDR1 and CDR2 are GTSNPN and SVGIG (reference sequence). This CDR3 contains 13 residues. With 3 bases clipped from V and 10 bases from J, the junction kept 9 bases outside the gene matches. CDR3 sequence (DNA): TGTGCCTGGAGGCTACAGGGGGCGTATGGAGCTTTCTTT. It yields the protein CAWRLQGAYGAFF.

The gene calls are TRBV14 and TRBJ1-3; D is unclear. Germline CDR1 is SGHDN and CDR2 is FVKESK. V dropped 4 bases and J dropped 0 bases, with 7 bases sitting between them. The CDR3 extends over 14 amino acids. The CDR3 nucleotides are TGTGCCAGCAGCCCCCGACTCTCTGGAAACACCATATATTTT. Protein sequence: CASSPRLSGNTIYF.